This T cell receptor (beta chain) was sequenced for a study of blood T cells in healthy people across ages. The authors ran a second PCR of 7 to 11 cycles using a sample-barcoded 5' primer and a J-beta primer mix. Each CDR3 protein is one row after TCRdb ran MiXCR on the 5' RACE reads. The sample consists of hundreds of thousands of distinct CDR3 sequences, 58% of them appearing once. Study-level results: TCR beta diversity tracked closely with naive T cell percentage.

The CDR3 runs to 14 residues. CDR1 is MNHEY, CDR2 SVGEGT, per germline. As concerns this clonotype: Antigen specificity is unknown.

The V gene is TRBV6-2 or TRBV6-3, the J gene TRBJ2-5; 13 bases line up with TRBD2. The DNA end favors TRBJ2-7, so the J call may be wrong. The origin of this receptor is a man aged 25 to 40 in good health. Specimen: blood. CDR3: CASSYGTSGTEQYF. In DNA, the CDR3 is TGTGCCAGCAGTTACGGGACTAGCGGGACCGAGCAGTACTTC.